Sequencing of this TCR beta chain was carried out in a study of technical replicates of blood from several donors. The CDR3 is 16 amino acids. The assay was immunoSEQ multiplex PCR, and TCRdb's table has in-frame clones only and misses some. The sample carries roughly 100,000 clones, 85% to 95% recorded once. The V and J genes are TRBV12-2 and TRBJ2-7; TRBD2, the D gene given by the table, was not confirmed from the DNA. TRBV12-2 is deemed a pseudogene. The sequenced material came from T cells isolated from PBMCs. This sequence originates from a human donor in good health. CDR3 protein: CASRLARSGRVYEQYF. CDR3 DNA: TGTGCAAGTCGCTTAGCCCGTAGCGGGAGGGTATACGAGCAGTACTTC.